Reported below is one TCR beta chain. The antigen remains undetermined. A far larger clone lies a single base away; this is likely a read error. Time point of the sample: newly diagnosed GD, antithyroid drugs for less than 3 months. Generation of the TCR library employed RNA extracted from PBMCs. This record belongs to a study of regulatory T cells in long-lasting Graves disease. General study findings and limits: Persistent disease preferred TRBV28, TRBJ1-2 and TRBJ2-5; new disease, TRBV20-1 and TRBJ2-1.

Germline CDR1 KGHDR, CDR2 SFDVKD. The CDR3 is 15 residues long. Building of the TCR beta libraries involved iRepertoire HTBI primers and Arm-PCR of CDR3 regions. Original analysis: Identification yielded approximately 60 TRBV and some 15 TRBJ segments across samples. TCRdb re-called the multiplex PCR reads with MiXCR, one entry per CDR3 protein. For this entry, the V and J calls and clone size follow TCRdb and not the study's own pipeline. Of 250,000 to 400,000 distinct CDR3 sequences in the sample, 15% to 20% were seen once. The chain carries TRBV24-1 and TRBJ2-5; TRBD2 matches at 15 bases. The sequence derives from a female donor with Graves disease. Sequenced here: peripheral blood mononuclear cells (PBMCs), sampled at new diagnosis, from a patient treated with antithyroid drugs. The CDR3 DNA reads as TGTGCCACCAGTGGCGGGACTAGCGGGAGGCAAGAGCAGTCCTTC. Its translation: CATSGGTSGRQEQSF.